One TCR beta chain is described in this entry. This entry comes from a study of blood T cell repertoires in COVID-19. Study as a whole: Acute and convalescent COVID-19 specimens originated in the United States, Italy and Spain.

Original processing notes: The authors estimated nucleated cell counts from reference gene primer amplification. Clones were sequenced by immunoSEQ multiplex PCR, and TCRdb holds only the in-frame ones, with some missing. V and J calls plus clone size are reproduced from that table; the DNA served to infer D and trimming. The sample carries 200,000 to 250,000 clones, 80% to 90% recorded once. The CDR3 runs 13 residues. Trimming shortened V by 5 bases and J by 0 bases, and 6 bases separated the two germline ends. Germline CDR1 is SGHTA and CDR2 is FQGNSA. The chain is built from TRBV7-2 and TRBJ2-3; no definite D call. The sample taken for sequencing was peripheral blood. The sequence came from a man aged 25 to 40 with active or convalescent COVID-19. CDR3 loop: CASSPSSTDTQYF. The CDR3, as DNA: TGTGCCAGCAGCCCCTCTAGCACAGATACGCAGTATTTT.